In this sample, the clone carrying this TCR beta chain turned up a few times. The data are from a study of response to subunit inactivated influenza vaccine. The CDR3 has 15 residues. The V end lost 4 bases, the J end lost 3 bases, and 16 bases lay between the germline ends. TCRdb reanalysed the RT-PCR reads using MiXCR and keeps one entry per CDR3 protein. The repertoire has 600,000 to 700,000 distinct CDR3 sequences, around 15% of them found once; the top ten carry approximately 7.6%. The rearrangement links TRBV12-3 or TRBV12-4 to TRBJ2-7; D is unclear. Sequenced here: PBMCs from blood, sampled around 15 days before vaccination. This clonotype originated in a middle-aged man who received an inactivated influenza vaccine. CDR3 residues: CASSSTNGFVYEQYF. CDR3 nucleotide sequence: TGTGCCAGCAGTTCAACCAACGGTTTTGTCTACGAGCAGTACTTC.